In this sample, the clone carrying this T cell receptor beta chain turned up once. Its antigen is unknown. The sample is drawn from a study of T cell responses to AZD1222 COVID-19 vaccine. General study results and limits: Most donors were white British and more were female, and clonal diversity was possibly underestimated.

Trimming cost V 4 bases and J 0 bases, with 16 bases left between them. CDR1 SNHLY and CDR2 FYNNEI come from the germline V gene. The CDR3 spans 17 residues. The method was immunoSEQ multiplex PCR; TCRdb's version includes in-frame clones alone and lacks a portion of them. The table has about 110,000 clones, around 81% seen once. This sample comprised peripheral blood, obtained on day 0 of AZD1222 vaccination. V gene TRBV2 combines with J gene TRBJ2-1, with D possibly matching TRBD2 (5 bases). This receptor was taken from an adult in good health. The CDR3 sequence is CASSGRGSRSSYNEQFF. DNA for the CDR3: TGTGCCAGCAGTGGTAGAGGGTCGAGAAGCTCCTACAATGAGCAGTTCTTC.